This T cell receptor (beta chain) came from a study of T cell responses to AZD1222 COVID-19 vaccine. Whole-study findings and limits: At study baseline, merely five or six AZD1222 recipients were seropositive.

The protocol was immunoSEQ multiplex PCR, while the TCRdb copy is restricted to in-frame clones and leaves out a portion. The profile shows 200,000 or so clones, almost 95% of them singletons. As for this clone: Antigen: not known.

From germline, CDR1 is SGDLS and CDR2 YYNGEE. The CDR3 has 16 amino acids. With V trimmed by 3 bases and J by 6 bases, 8 bases remained unmatched. The receptor was derived from an adult in good health. The chain is built from TRBV9 and TRBJ1-6; TRBD1 matches at 8 bases. Source: peripheral blood, taken on day 0 of AZD1222 vaccination. CDR3 amino acids: CASSEMPGQANSPLHF. CDR3 DNA: TGTGCCAGCAGCGAAATGCCGGGACAGGCTAATTCACCCCTCCACTTT.